This T cell receptor (beta chain) comes out of a study of blood T cell repertoires in COVID-19. J lost 9 bases, V lost 4 bases, and 10 bases had no gene match. This CDR3 comprises 16 residues. CDR1 is MNHNS, CDR2 SASEGT, per germline. In the original processing: Amplifying reference gene primers gave estimates of nucleated cell counts. Generated by immunoSEQ multiplex PCR, the TCRdb table keeps only in-frame clones and is missing some. Clone size and the V and J calls come from that table; the DNA yielded D and trimming. The sample gives under 200,000 clones, 79% of which show up once; more than 7% is in the top ten.

This sequence joins TRBV6-1 and TRBJ2-1; 12 nucleotides match TRBD2. Sequenced input: peripheral blood. This receptor was identified in a woman aged 55 to 70 with COVID-19, enrolled during active disease. The CDR3 DNA reads TGTGCCAGCAGTGCACGACTAGCGGGGGCAGAGTTTGAGCAGTTCTTC. Residues: CASSARLAGAEFEQFF.